The rows below give T cell receptor beta chains drawn from one sample of a study of cytomegalovirus exposure and HLA in healthy donors. Produced via immunoSEQ multiplex PCR; TCRdb's table is partial and in-frame only. The table has 80,000 or so clones, about 60% seen once. The sequenced material came from PBMCs. These receptors were obtained from a man younger than 45 in good health and CMV-seropositive. The CDR3 runs from the conserved cysteine through the conserved F or W.

cdr3_length j_call v_call cdr3_aa
14 TRBJ1-1 TRBV11-1 CASTPDRRNTEAFF
15 TRBJ2-2 TRBV27 CASSLWQGYTGELFF
12 TRBJ1-1 TRBV7-9 CASSRGGGPAFF
13 TRBJ1-4 TRBV6-6 CASSYRDSEKLFF
13 TRBJ1-1 TRBV7-2 CASSLEVGIEAFF
14 TRBJ1-2 TRBV9 CASSGPGGDYGYTF
14 TRBJ1-1 TRBV18 CASSPQGMNTEAFF
14 TRBJ2-5 TRBV27 CASSSVGGLETQYF
14 - TRBV6-5 CASSLRGGRYEQYF
17 TRBJ2-7 TRBV4-3 CASSQDSTSGRTYEQYF
15 TRBJ2-1 TRBV10-3 CAISESSGTINEQFF
16 TRBJ1-5 TRBV5-1 CASSPYGTGDNQPQHF
14 TRBJ1-6 TRBV27 CASSFLSGNSPLHF